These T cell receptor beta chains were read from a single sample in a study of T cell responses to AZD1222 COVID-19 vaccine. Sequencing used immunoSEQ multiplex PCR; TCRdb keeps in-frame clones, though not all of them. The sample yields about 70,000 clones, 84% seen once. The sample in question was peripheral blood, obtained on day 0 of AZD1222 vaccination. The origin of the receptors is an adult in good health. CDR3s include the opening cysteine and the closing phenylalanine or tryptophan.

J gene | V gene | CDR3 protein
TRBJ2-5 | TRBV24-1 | CATSGGQGRETQYF
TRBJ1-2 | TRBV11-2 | CASSLETSGGYGYTF
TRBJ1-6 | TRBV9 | CASSVIGQSSPLHF
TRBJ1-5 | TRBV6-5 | CASQARWGNQPQHF
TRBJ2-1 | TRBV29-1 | CSVAGTSGRNEQFF
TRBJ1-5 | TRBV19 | CASTIDQGASNQPQHF
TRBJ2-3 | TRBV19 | CASSTSGGSQSGDTQYF
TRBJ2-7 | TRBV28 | CASSPPDRGVYEQYF
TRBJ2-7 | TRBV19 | CASSDRDRAYEQYF
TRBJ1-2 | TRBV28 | CASSGGYYGYTF
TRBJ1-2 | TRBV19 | CASSMKQGADYGYTF
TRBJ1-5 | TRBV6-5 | CASSPGQGLNQPQHF
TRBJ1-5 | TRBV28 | CASSATGHTSNQPQHF
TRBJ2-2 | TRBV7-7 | CAKQGSANTGELFF
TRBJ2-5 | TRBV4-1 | CASSPRFVGEETQYF
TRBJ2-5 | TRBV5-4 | CASSADWRGGQETQYF